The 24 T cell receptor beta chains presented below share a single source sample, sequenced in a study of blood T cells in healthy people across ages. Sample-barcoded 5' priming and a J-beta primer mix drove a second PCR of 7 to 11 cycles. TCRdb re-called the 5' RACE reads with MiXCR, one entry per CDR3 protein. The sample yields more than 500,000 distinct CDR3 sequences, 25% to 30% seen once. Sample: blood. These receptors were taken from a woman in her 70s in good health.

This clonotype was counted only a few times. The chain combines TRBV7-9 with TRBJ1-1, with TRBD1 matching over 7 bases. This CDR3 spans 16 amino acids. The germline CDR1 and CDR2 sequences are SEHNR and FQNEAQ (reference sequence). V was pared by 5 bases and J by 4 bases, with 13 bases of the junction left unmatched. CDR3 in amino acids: CASSPKGGGPGTEAFF. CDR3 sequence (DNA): TGTGCCAGCAGCCCCAAAGGAGGGGGCCCGGGCACTGAAGCTTTCTTT.

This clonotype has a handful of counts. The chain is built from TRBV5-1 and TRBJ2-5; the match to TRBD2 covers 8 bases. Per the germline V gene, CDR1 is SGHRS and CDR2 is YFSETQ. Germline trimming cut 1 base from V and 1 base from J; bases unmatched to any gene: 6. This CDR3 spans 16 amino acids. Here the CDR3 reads CASSLMTSEVQETQYF. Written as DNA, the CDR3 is TGCGCCAGCAGCTTGATGACTAGCGAGGTCCAAGAGACCCAGTACTTC.

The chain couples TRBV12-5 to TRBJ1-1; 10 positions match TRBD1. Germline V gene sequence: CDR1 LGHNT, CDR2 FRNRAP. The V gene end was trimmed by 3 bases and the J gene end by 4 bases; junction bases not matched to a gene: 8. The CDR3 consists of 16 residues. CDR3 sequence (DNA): TGTGCTAGTGGTTTTCGAAACCGGGACAGGGGCACTGAAGCTTTCTTT. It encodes CASGFRNRDRGTEAFF.

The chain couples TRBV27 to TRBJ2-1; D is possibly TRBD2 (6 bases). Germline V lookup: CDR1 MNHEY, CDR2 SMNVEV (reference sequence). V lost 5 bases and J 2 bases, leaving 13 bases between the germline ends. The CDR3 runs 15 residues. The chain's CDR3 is CASSPFRGTYNEQFF. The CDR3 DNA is TGTGCCAGCAGTCCGTTCCGCGGGACCTACAATGAGCAGTTCTTC.

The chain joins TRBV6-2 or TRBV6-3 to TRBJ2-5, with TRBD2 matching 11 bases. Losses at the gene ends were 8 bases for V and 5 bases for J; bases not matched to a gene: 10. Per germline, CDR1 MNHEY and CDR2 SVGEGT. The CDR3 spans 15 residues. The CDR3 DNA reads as TGTGCCAGCGGATCGACTAGCGGGGCAGGGGAGACCCAGTACTTC. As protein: CASGSTSGAGETQYF.

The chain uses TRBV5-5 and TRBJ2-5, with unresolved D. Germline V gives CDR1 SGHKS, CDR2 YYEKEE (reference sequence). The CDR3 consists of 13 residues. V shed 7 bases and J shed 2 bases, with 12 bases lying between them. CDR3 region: CASRWASQETQYF. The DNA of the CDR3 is TGTGCCAGCCGTTGGGCATCTCAAGAGACCCAGTACTTC. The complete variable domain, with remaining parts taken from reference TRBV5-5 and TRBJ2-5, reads DAGVTQSPTHLIKTRGQQVTLRCSPISGHKSVSWYQQVLGQGPQFIFQYYEKEERGRGNFPDRFSARQFPNYSSELNVNALLLGDSALYLCASRWASQETQYFGPGTRLLVL.

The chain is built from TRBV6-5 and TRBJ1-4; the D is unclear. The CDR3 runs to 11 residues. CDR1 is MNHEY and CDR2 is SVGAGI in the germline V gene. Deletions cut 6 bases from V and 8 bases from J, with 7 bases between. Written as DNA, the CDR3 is TGTGCCAGCAGGGGAGAGGAAAAACTGTTTTTT. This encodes CASRGEEKLFF.

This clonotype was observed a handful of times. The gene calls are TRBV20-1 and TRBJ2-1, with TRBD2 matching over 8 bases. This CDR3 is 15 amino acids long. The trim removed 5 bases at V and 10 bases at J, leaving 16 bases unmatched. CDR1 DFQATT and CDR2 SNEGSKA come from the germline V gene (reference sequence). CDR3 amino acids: CSALPAGGQWREQFF. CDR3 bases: TGCAGTGCTCTCCCCGCGGGGGGACAATGGAGAGAGCAGTTCTTC.

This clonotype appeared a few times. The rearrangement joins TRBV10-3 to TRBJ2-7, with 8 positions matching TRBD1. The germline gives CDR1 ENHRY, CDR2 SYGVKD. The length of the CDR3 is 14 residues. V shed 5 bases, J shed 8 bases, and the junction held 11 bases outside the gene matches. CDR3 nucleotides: TGTGCCATCAGTACTCATCAGGGGGCTGGGAAGCAGTACTTC. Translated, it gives CAISTHQGAGKQYF.

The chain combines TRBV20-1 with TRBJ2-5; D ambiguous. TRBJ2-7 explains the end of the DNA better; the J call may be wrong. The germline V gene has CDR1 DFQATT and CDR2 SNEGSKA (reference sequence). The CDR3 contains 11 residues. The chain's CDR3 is CSARIYYEQYF. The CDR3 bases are TGCAGTGCTAGGATCTACTACGAGCAGTACTTC.

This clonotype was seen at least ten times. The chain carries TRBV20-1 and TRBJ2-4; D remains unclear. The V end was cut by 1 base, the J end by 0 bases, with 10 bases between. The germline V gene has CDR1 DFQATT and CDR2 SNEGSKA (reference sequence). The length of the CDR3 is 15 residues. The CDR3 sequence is CSARVGHTAKNIQYF. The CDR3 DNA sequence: TGCAGTGCTAGAGTGGGCCACACAGCCAAAAACATTCAGTACTTC.

In nucleotides, the CDR3 is TGCAGCGTCAGGAGGGGCTTGGGCAATGAGCAGTTCTTC. Translation gives CSVRRGLGNEQFF. This sequence joins TRBV29-1 and TRBJ2-1, with D perhaps matching TRBD2 (6 bases). V gave up 6 bases and J gave up 6 bases, with 15 bases separating them. The CDR3 is 13 residues long. The germline CDR1 and CDR2 sequences are SQVTM and ANQGSEA.

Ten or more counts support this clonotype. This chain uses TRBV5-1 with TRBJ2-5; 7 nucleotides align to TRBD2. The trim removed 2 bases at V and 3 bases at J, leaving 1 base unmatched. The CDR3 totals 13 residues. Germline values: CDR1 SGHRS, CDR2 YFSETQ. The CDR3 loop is CASSFGLEETQYF. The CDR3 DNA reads TGCGCCAGCAGCTTTGGACTAGAAGAGACCCAGTACTTC.

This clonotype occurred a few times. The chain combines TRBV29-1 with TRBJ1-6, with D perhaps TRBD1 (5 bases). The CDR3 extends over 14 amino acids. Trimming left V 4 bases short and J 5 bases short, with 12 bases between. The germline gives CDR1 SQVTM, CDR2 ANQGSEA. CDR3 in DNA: TGCAGCGTTGGGGGCTTGGAGGATAATTCACCCCTCCACTTT. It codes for CSVGGLEDNSPLHF.

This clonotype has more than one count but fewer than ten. The CDR3 bases are TGTGCCAACCTAACTCCCCGGGACAGGAGGGGAGACACTGAAGCTTTCTTT. It yields the protein CANLTPRDRRGDTEAFF. V and J are TRBV25-1 and TRBJ1-1; 8 bases match TRBD1. CDR3 length equals 17 residues. Germline V lookup: CDR1 MGHDK, CDR2 SYGVNS. J gave up 3 bases and V 10 bases, and 19 bases lay outside the gene matches.

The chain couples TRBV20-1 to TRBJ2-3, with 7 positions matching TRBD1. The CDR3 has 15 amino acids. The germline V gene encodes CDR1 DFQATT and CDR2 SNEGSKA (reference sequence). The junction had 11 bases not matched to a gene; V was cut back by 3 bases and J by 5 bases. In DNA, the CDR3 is TGCAGTGCTAGGGATCGACAGGGTTTTGGAGATACGCAGTATTTT. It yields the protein CSARDRQGFGDTQYF.

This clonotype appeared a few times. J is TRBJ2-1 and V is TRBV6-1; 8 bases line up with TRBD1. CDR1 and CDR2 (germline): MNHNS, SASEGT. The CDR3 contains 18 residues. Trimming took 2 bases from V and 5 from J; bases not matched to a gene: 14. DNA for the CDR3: TGTGCCAGCAGTGAATTGAACTGGTGGACAGGGATAAACAATGAGCAGTTCTTC. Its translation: CASSELNWWTGINNEQFF.

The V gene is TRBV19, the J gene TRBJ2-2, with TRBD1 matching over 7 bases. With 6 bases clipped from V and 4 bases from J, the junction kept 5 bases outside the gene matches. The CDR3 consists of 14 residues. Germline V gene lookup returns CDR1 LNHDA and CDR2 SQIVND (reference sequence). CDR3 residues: CASRSGGSTGELFF. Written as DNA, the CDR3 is TGTGCCAGTAGGTCAGGGGGTAGCACCGGGGAGCTGTTTTTT.

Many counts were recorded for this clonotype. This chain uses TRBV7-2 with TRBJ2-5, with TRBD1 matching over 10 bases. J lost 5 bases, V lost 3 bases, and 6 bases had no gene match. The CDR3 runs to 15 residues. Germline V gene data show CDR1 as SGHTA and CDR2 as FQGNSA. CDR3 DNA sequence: TGTGCCAGCAGCTTGGGACAGGGGAAATATGAGACCCAGTACTTC. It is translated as CASSLGQGKYETQYF.

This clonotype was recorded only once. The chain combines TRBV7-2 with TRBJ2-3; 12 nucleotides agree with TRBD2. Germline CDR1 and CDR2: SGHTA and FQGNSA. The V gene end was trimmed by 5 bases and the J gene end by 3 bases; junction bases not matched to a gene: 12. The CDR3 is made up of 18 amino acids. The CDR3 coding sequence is TGTGCCAGCAGCCTTCGATCCCCAGGACTAGCGGGGACAGATACGCAGTATTTT. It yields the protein CASSLRSPGLAGTDTQYF.

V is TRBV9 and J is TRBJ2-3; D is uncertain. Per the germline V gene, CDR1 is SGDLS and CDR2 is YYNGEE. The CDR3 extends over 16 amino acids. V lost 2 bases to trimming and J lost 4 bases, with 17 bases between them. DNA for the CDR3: TGTGCCAGCAGCGTCGGCCACCCCTTGAGCGCAGATACGCAGTATTTT. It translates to CASSVGHPLSADTQYF. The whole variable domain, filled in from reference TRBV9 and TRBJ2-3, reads DSGVTQTPKHLITATGQRVTLRCSPRSGDLSVYWYQQSLDQGLQFLIQYYNGEERAKGNILERFSAQQFPDLHSELNLSSLELGDSALYFCASSVGHPLSADTQYFGPGTRLTVL.

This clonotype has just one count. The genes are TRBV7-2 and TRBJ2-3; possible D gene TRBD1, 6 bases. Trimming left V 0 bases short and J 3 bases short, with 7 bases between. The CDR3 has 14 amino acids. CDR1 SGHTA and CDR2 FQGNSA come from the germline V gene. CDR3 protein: CASSLARGTDTQYF. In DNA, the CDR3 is TGTGCCAGCAGCTTAGCAAGGGGGACAGATACGCAGTATTTT.

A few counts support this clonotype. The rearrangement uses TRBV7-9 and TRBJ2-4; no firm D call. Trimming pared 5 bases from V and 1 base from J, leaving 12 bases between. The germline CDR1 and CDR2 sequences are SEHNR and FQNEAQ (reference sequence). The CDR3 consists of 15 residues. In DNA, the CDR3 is TGTGCCAGCAGCCCCCTCCAGGAGGCCAAAAACATTCAGTACTTC. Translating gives CASSPLQEAKNIQYF. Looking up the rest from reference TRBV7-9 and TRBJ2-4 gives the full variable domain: DTGVSQNPRHKITKRGQNVTFRCDPISEHNRLYWYRQTLGQGPEFLTYFQNEAQLEKSRLLSDRFSAERPKGSFSTLEIQRTEQGDSAMYLCASSPLQEAKNIQYFGAGTRLSVL.

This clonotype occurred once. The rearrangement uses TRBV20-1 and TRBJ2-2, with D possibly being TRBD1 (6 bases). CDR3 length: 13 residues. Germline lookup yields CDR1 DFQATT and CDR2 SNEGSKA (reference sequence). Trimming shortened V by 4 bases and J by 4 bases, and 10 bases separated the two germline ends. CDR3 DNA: TGCAGTGCTACTGGGGGCTCCACCGGGGAGCTGTTTTTT. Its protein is CSATGGSTGELFF.